Below, 3 T cell receptor beta chains from the same sample are listed, as sequenced in a study of early T cells in non-severe SARS-CoV-2 infection. TCRdb redid the calling of the 5' RACE reads with MiXCR, one entry per CDR3 protein. There are tens of thousands of distinct CDR3 sequences in the sample; around 11% occur only once, and 12% lies in the top ten. Material: whole blood, obtained at baseline. Every receptor here comes from an adult who was a healthcare worker with PCR-confirmed SARS-CoV-2 infection or an uninfected control (not recorded which).

The gene calls are TRBV4-3 and TRBJ2-3, with TRBD2 identical over 10 bases. V gave up 2 bases and J gave up 7 bases; unmatched junction bases: 12. The CDR3 has 17 amino acids. Germline V gene sequence: CDR1 LGHNA, CDR2 YSLEER. Here the CDR3 DNA reads TGCGCCAGCAGCCAAATCGAGCGGGGGGGCCACTTATATACGCAGTATTTT. Translated, it gives CASSQIERGGHLYTQYF.

This clonotype was found a few times. The rearrangement uses TRBV18 and TRBJ1-2; D remains ambiguous. Germline CDR1 is KGHSH and CDR2 is LQKENI. The CDR3 consists of 15 residues. Between the trimmed V and J ends, which lost 0 bases and 1 base, there was a span of 9 bases. The chain's CDR3 is CASSPPGRDNYGYTF. The CDR3 DNA follows: TGTGCCAGCTCACCACCGGGGAGAGATAACTATGGCTACACCTTC.

This clonotype has at least ten counts. The chain uses TRBV5-4 and TRBJ2-3, with 9 bases matching TRBD1. Germline CDR1 reads SGHNT; CDR2 reads YYREEE (reference sequence). The V and J ends lost 0 bases and 4 bases, in that order; junction bases with no gene match: 6. The CDR3 runs 16 residues. CDR3 protein: CASSLEGTGRPDTQYF. For the CDR3, the DNA is TGTGCCAGCAGCTTGGAAGGGACAGGGCGACCAGATACGCAGTATTTT.